This T cell receptor beta chain was found in a study of cytomegalovirus exposure and HLA in healthy donors. Overall study results and limits: According to reports, the classifier identified cytomegalovirus status with high specificity and sensitivity. A later analysis showed TCR association rates differing by HLA locus, peaking at DRB1 and lowest at HLA-C.

PCR was performed using 60 Vbeta and 13 Jbeta primers. Generated by immunoSEQ multiplex PCR, the TCRdb table keeps only in-frame clones and is missing some. The data hold over 130,000 clones, with 76% observed a single time. Concerning this clone: The antigen is undetermined.

Trimming removed 4 bases from V and 3 bases from J; junction bases left unmatched: 9. The CDR3 contains 15 residues. Germline CDR1 and CDR2: GTSNPN and SVGIG (reference sequence). Sequencing input: PBMCs. The J gene is TRBJ2-5, the V gene TRBV30; TRBD2 aligns across 9 bases. This receptor was taken from a middle-aged man in good health and CMV-seronegative. CDR3 DNA: TGTGCCTGGACGGCTCACCGACTAGCGGAAGAGACCCAGTACTTC. It codes for CAWTAHRLAEETQYF.